At least ten counts were recorded for the clone carrying this T cell receptor beta chain. Its antigen is not known. This entry comes from a study of T cells in localized non-small cell lung cancer. Study results and caveats: An association was observed between higher blood T cell density and longer overall survival.

The table came from immunoSEQ multiplex PCR; TCRdb's copy has only in-frame clones and leaves some out. The table includes approximately 920 clones, about 20% detected once. The V gene's germline CDR1 is SGHNT and CDR2 YENEEA. The length of the CDR3 is 17 residues. The junction had 10 bases not matched to a gene; V was cut back by 0 bases and J by 5 bases. The TCR was taken from an older female donor with stage II squamous cell lung carcinoma. This chain links TRBV11-3 with TRBJ2-1; 7 nucleotides align to TRBD1. The sample consisted of normal lung tissue next to the tumor, taken before any cancer treatment. CDR3 nucleotide sequence: TGTGCCAGCAGCTTAGATAGAGGGACAGATCTTAACAATGAGCAGTTCTTC. Encoded protein: CASSLDRGTDLNNEQFF.